This T cell receptor beta chain stems from a study of T-cell reconstitution after alpha-beta-depleted transplantation in children. Germline V gene data show CDR1 as SQVTM and CDR2 as ANQGSEA. The CDR3 contains 12 residues. V was pared by 8 bases and J by 8 bases, with 15 bases between. For TCRbeta, the library was prepared with unique molecular identifiers. TCRdb fed the PCR reads into MiXCR, producing one record per CDR3 protein. Among about 98,000 distinct CDR3 sequences listed, 23% were seen once. Whole-study results and caveats: One year post-transplant, T-cell counts and diversity were largely derived from T cells produced anew.

With respect to this clonotype: Its antigen is as yet unknown.

The TCR was taken from a boy aged 2-15 years with acute lymphoblastic leukemia, due to receive a stem cell transplant. This specimen was PBMCs, taken before TCRalphabeta/CD19-depleted stem cell transplant. The chain couples TRBV29-1 to TRBJ1-4; D is possibly TRBD1 (5 bases). The CDR3 here is CSSGGVGEKLFF. The CDR3 region has the DNA TGCAGCTCTGGGGGGGTTGGCGAAAAACTGTTTTTT.